The next 29 T cell receptor beta chains were all read from a single sample in a study of T cells after yellow fever vaccination. TCRdb independently ran MiXCR on the 5' RACE reads; one entry per CDR3 protein. This table has approximately 300,000 distinct CDR3 sequences, around 7% appearing once. This material consisted of PBMCs, taken roughly 46 days after the first yellow fever vaccination. The receptors derive from a man aged 18 to 29 who received the YFV17D yellow fever vaccine.

The rearrangement uses TRBV5-1 and TRBJ1-1; 7 nucleotides align to TRBD1. Germline V gives CDR1 SGHRS, CDR2 YFSETQ. This CDR3 has 16 residues. J lost 0 bases, V lost 4 bases, and 9 bases had no gene match. The CDR3 nucleotides are TGCGCCAGCAGCACAGGGGATTTGGGAATGAACACTGAAGCTTTCTTT. Its protein product is CASSTGDLGMNTEAFF. Together with reference TRBV5-1 and TRBJ1-1, the CDR3 gives the full variable domain: KAGVTQTPRYLIKTRGQQVTLSCSPISGHRSVSWYQQTPGQGLQFLFEYFSETQRNKGNFPGRFSGRQFSNSRSEMNVSTLELGDSALYLCASSTGDLGMNTEAFFGQGTRLTVV.

This chain links TRBV11-2 with TRBJ1-6; TRBD1 matches 8 bases. Trimming removed 3 bases from V and 8 bases from J; junction bases left unmatched: 3. This CDR3 has 14 amino acids. Germline V gene data show CDR1 as SGHAT and CDR2 as FQNNGV. The CDR3 bases are TGTGCCAGCAGCTTCGGACAGGGCCATTCACCCCTCCACTTT. Protein sequence: CASSFGQGHSPLHF. Full variable domain (remainder filled in from reference TRBV11-2 and TRBJ1-6): EAGVAQSPRYKIIEKRQSVAFWCNPISGHATLYWYQQILGQGPKLLIQFQNNGVVDDSQLPKDRFSAERLKGVDSTLKIQPAKLEDSAVYLCASSFGQGHSPLHFGNGTRLTVT.

This clonotype was recorded at least ten times. The CDR3 DNA is TGTGCCAGCAGTTTAAGACAGGGGGCCTACGAGCAGTACTTC. Translated, it gives CASSLRQGAYEQYF. The chain recombines TRBV12-3 or TRBV12-4 with TRBJ2-7; 9 bases are a match to TRBD1. The CDR3 is 14 residues long. V gave up 2 bases and J gave up 2 bases; unmatched junction bases: 1.

This clonotype was seen only a few times. The J gene is TRBJ2-3, the V gene TRBV12-3 or TRBV12-4, with 8 bases fitting TRBD2. With 5 bases clipped from V and 3 bases from J, the junction kept 10 bases outside the gene matches. The CDR3 loop spans 16 amino acids. The DNA for the CDR3 is TGTGCCAGCAGTCCCATAGCGGGGTGGGGAACAGATACGCAGTATTTT. It is translated as CASSPIAGWGTDTQYF.

This clonotype was seen more than once but under ten times. The chain is built from TRBV20-1 and TRBJ2-7; 15 bases are a match to TRBD2. Looked up from germline, CDR1 is DFQATT and CDR2 is SNEGSKA (reference sequence). The CDR3 totals 16 residues. V lost 6 bases to trimming and J lost 0 bases; unmatched junction nucleotides: 6. The CDR3, as DNA: TGCAGTGCCCATGGGACTAGCGGGGGGACCTCCTACGAGCAGTACTTC. Its translation: CSAHGTSGGTSYEQYF.

The V and J genes are TRBV5-4 and TRBJ2-7, with unresolved D. CDR1 and CDR2 from the germline V gene are SGHNT and YYREEE (reference sequence). The CDR3 is 17 amino acids. V was pared by 0 bases and J by 2 bases, with 18 bases between. CDR3 nucleotides: TGTGCCAGCAGCTTGGTGGGATTCGGGTTAGCCCCCTACGAGCAGTACGTC. This translates into CASSLVGFGLAPYEQYV.

This rearrangement joins TRBV10-3 to TRBJ2-5; 8 bases match TRBD1. The CDR3 totals 12 residues. CDR1 is ENHRY, CDR2 SYGVKD, per germline. V lost 8 bases and J lost 4; bases outside the gene matches: 3. The CDR3 spells CAIRGQGETQYF. In DNA, the CDR3 is TGTGCCATCCGCGGACAGGGAGAGACCCAGTACTTC.

The chain links TRBV4-3 to TRBJ2-2; tentative D call: TRBD1 (6 bases). Germline CDR1 reads LGHNA; CDR2 reads YSLEER. Trimming pared 3 bases from V and 7 bases from J, leaving 9 bases between. This CDR3 comprises 13 residues. CDR3 coding DNA: TGCGCCAGCAGCCAGACAGGCCACGGGGAGCTGTTTTTT. Protein: CASSQTGHGELFF.

This clonotype was counted between two and nine times. The chain couples TRBV24-1 to TRBJ2-5, with D perhaps given as TRBD1 or TRBD2 (5 bases each). Trimming took off 6 bases at V and 4 bases at J, with 14 bases between the two ends. The CDR3 is 14 amino acids. CDR1 and CDR2 from the germline V gene are KGHDR and SFDVKD. CDR3 loop: CATSHGGTGETQYF. Here the CDR3 DNA reads TGTGCCACCAGTCATGGGGGAACTGGAGAGACCCAGTACTTC.

The chain recombines TRBV20-1 with TRBJ1-2; the match to TRBD1 covers 8 bases. The CDR3 contains 15 residues. Germline V CDR1 and CDR2: DFQATT, SNEGSKA (reference sequence). The J segment lost 0 bases and the V segment lost 6 bases, leaving 9 bases of the junction unmatched. The CDR3 bases are TGCAGTGCCAAGGGGCGGACAGGGACTAACTATGGCTACACCTTC. Residues: CSAKGRTGTNYGYTF.

This clonotype was seen a few times. The chain combines TRBV7-9 with TRBJ2-3; D unclear. Trimming cost V 5 bases and J 1 base, with 13 bases left between them. The CDR3 runs 15 residues. Germline V gene sequence: CDR1 SEHNR, CDR2 FQNEAQ (reference sequence). The CDR3 coding sequence is TGTGCCAGCAGCCCCCCCGGGCATCGCACAGATACGCAGTATTTT. This sequence encodes CASSPPGHRTDTQYF.

This clonotype was seen ten or more times. The chain employs TRBV15 and TRBJ2-1; D may match TRBD1 or TRBD2 (5 bases each). This CDR3 comprises 16 residues. Trimming took off 0 bases at V and 5 bases at J, with 14 bases between the two ends. CDR1 and CDR2 from the germline V gene are LNHNV and YYDKDF (reference sequence). Here the CDR3 DNA reads TGTGCCACCAGCAGAGACCTGAGGGGCGAGGACAATGAGCAGTTCTTC. It specifies CATSRDLRGEDNEQFF. Variable domain in full (rest from reference TRBV15 and TRBJ2-1): DAMVIQNPRYQVTQFGKPVTLSCSQTLNHNVMYWYQQKSSQAPKLLFHYYDKDFNNEADTPDNFQSRRPNTSFCFLDIRSPGLGDTAMYLCATSRDLRGEDNEQFFGPGTRLTVL.

This clonotype has more than one count but fewer than ten. The chain is built from TRBV6-5 and TRBJ2-3, with D unclear. V was shortened by 2 bases and J by 0 bases, with 6 bases between the two germline ends. This CDR3 spans 14 amino acids. Germline values: CDR1 MNHEY, CDR2 SVGAGI. The CDR3 spells CASSYPSSTDTQYF. CDR3 nucleotides: TGTGCCAGCAGTTACCCCAGCAGCACAGATACGCAGTATTTT.

This clonotype was seen a handful of times. This chain links TRBV19 with TRBJ2-3, with D hard to call. The V end lost 3 bases, the J end lost 2 bases, and 9 bases lay between the germline ends. The length of the CDR3 is 14 residues. Germline values: CDR1 LNHDA, CDR2 SQIVND (reference sequence). CDR3 bases: TGTGCCAGTAGTATCAACGGAGACACAGATACGCAGTATTTT. Amino acid sequence: CASSINGDTDTQYF. Based on the CDR3 plus reference TRBV19 and TRBJ2-3, the full variable domain is DGGITQSPKYLFRKEGQNVTLSCEQNLNHDAMYWYRQDPGQGLRLIYYSQIVNDFQKGDIAEGYSVSREKKESFPLTVTSAQKNPTAFYLCASSINGDTDTQYFGPGTRLTVL.

The chain employs TRBV20-1 and TRBJ2-7; no clear D gene. Trimming removed 3 bases at V and 6 bases at J, with 15 bases between. CDR3 length: 13 amino acids. The V gene's germline CDR1 is DFQATT and CDR2 SNEGSKA (reference sequence). This CDR3 reads CSASVSGLGEQYF. The CDR3 coding sequence is TGCAGTGCTAGTGTTTCAGGATTGGGCGAGCAGTACTTC.

The rearrangement joins TRBV5-1 to TRBJ2-3, with a weak D call TRBD2 (5 bases). The CDR3 extends over 17 amino acids. Germline V gene sequence: CDR1 SGHRS, CDR2 YFSETQ. V was cut by 0 bases and J by 3 bases, with 17 bases left in between. The CDR3: CASSLDHTRFPTDTQYF. In DNA, the CDR3 is TGCGCCAGCAGCTTGGACCACACTAGGTTCCCAACAGATACGCAGTATTTT.

This chain joins TRBV29-1 and TRBJ2-1; D is perhaps TRBD1 or TRBD2 (5 bases each). The V and J ends lost 7 bases and 2 bases respectively, with 15 bases between them. Germline CDR1 SQVTM, CDR2 ANQGSEA. The CDR3 length is 14 residues. The CDR3 DNA reads as TGCAGCGCCCGGGGACCTCCCACCTACAATGAGCAGTTCTTC. It codes for CSARGPPTYNEQFF.

The table lists this clonotype with a few counts. The J gene is TRBJ2-7, the V gene TRBV7-2; possibly TRBD2 for D (6 bases). This CDR3 spans 13 amino acids. Trimming removed 6 bases at V and 3 bases at J, with 12 bases between. Germline CDR1 and CDR2: SGHTA and FQGNSA. The CDR3 protein is CASSRMRDYEQYV. The CDR3 region has the DNA TGTGCCAGCAGTAGAATGCGGGACTACGAGCAGTACGTC.

This clonotype appeared a few times. The chain recombines TRBV20-1 with TRBJ1-5, with D unresolved. The V gene lost 4 bases and the J gene lost 0 bases, with 7 bases spanning the gap. The length of the CDR3 is 13 residues. Germline V gene data show CDR1 as DFQATT and CDR2 as SNEGSKA (reference sequence). CDR3 bases: TGCAGTGCTATTGGGGATAGCAATCAGCCCCAGCATTTT. This sequence encodes CSAIGDSNQPQHF.

This clonotype was seen a few times. The chain couples TRBV6-2 or TRBV6-3 to TRBJ2-6; D ambiguous. Germline V gene data show CDR1 as MNHEY and CDR2 as SVGEGT. CDR3 length: 12 residues. V was shortened by 10 bases and J by 4 bases, with 8 bases between the two germline ends. The CDR3: CATNEGANVLTF. The CDR3, as DNA: TGTGCCACCAATGAAGGGGCCAACGTCCTGACTTTC.

In its sample, this clonotype was seen a few times. The V and J genes are TRBV9 and TRBJ1-5; D might be TRBD1 (6 bases). V lost 6 bases and J lost 3, with 19 bases in between. There are 16 residues in the CDR3. CDR1 SGDLS and CDR2 YYNGEE come from the germline V gene. For the CDR3, the DNA is TGTGCCAGCACCCTACCTCAGGGGACCACCAATCAGCCCCAGCATTTT. This sequence encodes CASTLPQGTTNQPQHF.

This clonotype has just a few counts. This chain uses TRBV20-1 with TRBJ2-5; D ambiguous. V was clipped by 5 bases and J by 5 bases, with 6 bases between them. The CDR3 contains 10 residues. Germline CDR1 and CDR2: DFQATT and SNEGSKA (reference sequence). The CDR3 region has the DNA TGCAGTGCTGGGGTGGAGACCCAGTACTTC. This translates into CSAGVETQYF.

This clonotype showed up many times. The V call is TRBV11-2, the J call TRBJ2-1; no definite D call. The germline V gene encodes CDR1 SGHAT and CDR2 FQNNGV. The CDR3 has 13 amino acids. V lost 5 bases, J lost 8 bases, and 13 bases lay in between. The CDR3, as DNA: TGTGCCAGCAGCCGGCCCCCTGACGATGAGCAGTTCTTC. Protein sequence: CASSRPPDDEQFF.

This rearrangement joins TRBV15 to TRBJ1-1, with a tentative D call TRBD1 (6 bases). CDR3 length: 13 amino acids. Trimming removed 5 bases at V and 5 bases at J, with 12 bases between. The germline gives CDR1 LNHNV, CDR2 YYDKDF (reference sequence). CDR3 residues: CATSGQGRTEAFF. The CDR3 DNA reads TGTGCCACCAGCGGTCAGGGGAGGACTGAAGCTTTCTTT.

This chain uses TRBV15 with TRBJ1-6; D gene uncertain. The V end was cut by 1 base, the J end by 10 bases, with 20 bases between. The CDR3 contains 17 residues. From germline, CDR1 is LNHNV and CDR2 YYDKDF (reference sequence). This chain's CDR3 is CATSRVGARPISSPLHF. The CDR3 DNA follows: TGTGCCACCAGCAGAGTGGGCGCCCGTCCGATCAGCTCACCCCTCCACTTT.

The V gene is TRBV4-2, the J gene TRBJ2-3; no definite D call. This CDR3 contains 14 residues. With 0 bases removed from V and 4 bases from J, the gap between germline ends came to 8 bases. Germline CDR1 LGHNA, CDR2 YNFKEQ. The CDR3 nucleotides read TGTGCCAGCAGCCAAGAGGTGGCCTCAGATACGCAGTATTTT. Protein sequence: CASSQEVASDTQYF.

This clonotype was seen ten or more times. V is TRBV15 and J is TRBJ2-3, with D tentatively TRBD1 or TRBD2 (5 bases each). CDR1 is LNHNV and CDR2 is YYDKDF in the germline V gene (reference sequence). The CDR3 runs to 16 residues. The V gene lost 1 base and the J gene lost 2 bases, with 13 bases spanning the gap. For the CDR3, the DNA is TGTGCCACCAGCAGAGGAGGGGCGCACCTCACAGATACGCAGTATTTT. Translating it yields CATSRGGAHLTDTQYF.

This clonotype was found a few times. The genes are TRBV4-2 and TRBJ2-7, with TRBD1 as a possible D gene (5 bases). CDR1 is LGHNA and CDR2 is YNFKEQ in the germline V gene. The CDR3 runs to 14 residues. V lost 0 bases and J lost 6, with 12 bases in between. Here the CDR3 reads CASSQEVTAVEQYF. DNA of the CDR3: TGTGCCAGCAGCCAAGAGGTGACAGCCGTCGAGCAGTACTTC.

V usage is TRBV25-1 and J usage is TRBJ2-7, with 8 bases aligning to TRBD1. Germline V gene lookup returns CDR1 MGHDK and CDR2 SYGVNS. The CDR3 runs 13 residues. V was pared by 3 bases and J by 5 bases, with 3 bases of the junction left unmatched. CDR3 sequence reads: CASSEQGAHEQYF. In nucleotides, the CDR3 is TGTGCCAGCAGTGAGCAGGGGGCGCACGAGCAGTACTTC.